Included here is one T cell receptor (beta chain) sequence, with context. Its target is unknown. The source of the sample is a study of post-analysis software for immune sequencing data. Whole-study context: Courses of disease covered relapsing-remitting, secondary progressive and progressive-relapsing multiple sclerosis. Study-wide results and caveats: Under F measure analysis, samples from one preparation batch co-clustered strongly. Multiple sclerosis patients had significantly lower normalized Chao1 diversity than controls. About five TRBV segments occurring more often in patients than controls included TRBV5-6, TRBV5-1 and TRBV20-1.

The CDR3 loop spans 14 amino acids. Trimming removed 3 bases from V and 2 bases from J; junction bases left unmatched: 2. Every TCR beta cDNA library bore unique molecular identifiers. Each sample of roughly 0.95 to 10 million input T cells yielded roughly 500,000 cDNA molecules, so each molecule approximated one T cell. TCRdb processed the PCR reads anew with MiXCR; each CDR3 protein has one entry. The repertoire consists of 750,000 to 950,000 distinct CDR3 sequences, with about 43% occurring once and the leading ten covering approximately 4.4%. The specimen was blood. This clonotype was sampled from a girl aged 10-17 years with multiple sclerosis. V and J are TRBV12-3 or TRBV12-4 and TRBJ2-7, with 9 bases fitting TRBD1. CDR3 nucleotide sequence: TGTGCCAGCAGTTTTAGGACAGGGGCCTACGAGCAGTACTTC. It specifies CASSFRTGAYEQYF.